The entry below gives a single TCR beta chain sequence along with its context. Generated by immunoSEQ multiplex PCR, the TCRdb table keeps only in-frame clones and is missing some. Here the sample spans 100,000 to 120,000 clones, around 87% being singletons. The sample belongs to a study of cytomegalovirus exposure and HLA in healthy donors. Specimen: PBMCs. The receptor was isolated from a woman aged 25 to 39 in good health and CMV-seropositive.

The CDR3 DNA reads as TGTGCCAGCAGCTTGTTGTCCGCCCGAGGACAGGGCTTTGGCTACACCTTC. This codes for CASSLLSARGQGFGYTF. The chain recombines TRBV5-4 with TRBJ1-2, with TRBD1 matching 8 bases. The germline gives CDR1 SGHNT, CDR2 YYREEE (reference sequence). After removal of 1 base from V and 7 bases from J, the junction contained 15 bases not matched to a gene. The CDR3 has 17 residues.